Described below is a single T cell receptor (beta chain) sequence and its context. This CDR3 contains 14 residues. V was clipped by 4 bases and J by 2 bases, with 6 bases between them. In germline, CDR1 is LNHDA, CDR2 SQIVND (reference sequence). The data derive from a study of blood T cell repertoires in COVID-19. Study-wide background: The origin of the acute and convalescent COVID-19 samples was the United States, Italy and Spain. The cDNA or gDNA used as material had been derived from T cells, B-cell-depleted T cells, or PBMCs.

Per the study methods: Reference gene primer amplification in the assay estimated nucleated cell counts. Assay used: immunoSEQ multiplex PCR; TCRdb lists only in-frame clones, some missing. Clone size and the V and J calls come from that table; the DNA yielded D and trimming. The repertoire has 150,000 to 200,000 clones, roughly 80% of them found once; the top ten carry around 16%. The receptor was derived from a man aged 60 to 75 with active or convalescent COVID-19. Sequenced input: peripheral blood. The chain uses TRBV19 and TRBJ2-6; a weak D match, TRBD1 (5 bases). Here the CDR3 reads CASSTGPGANVLTF. The DNA for the CDR3 is TGTGCCAGTAGTACAGGGCCTGGGGCCAACGTCCTGACTTTC.